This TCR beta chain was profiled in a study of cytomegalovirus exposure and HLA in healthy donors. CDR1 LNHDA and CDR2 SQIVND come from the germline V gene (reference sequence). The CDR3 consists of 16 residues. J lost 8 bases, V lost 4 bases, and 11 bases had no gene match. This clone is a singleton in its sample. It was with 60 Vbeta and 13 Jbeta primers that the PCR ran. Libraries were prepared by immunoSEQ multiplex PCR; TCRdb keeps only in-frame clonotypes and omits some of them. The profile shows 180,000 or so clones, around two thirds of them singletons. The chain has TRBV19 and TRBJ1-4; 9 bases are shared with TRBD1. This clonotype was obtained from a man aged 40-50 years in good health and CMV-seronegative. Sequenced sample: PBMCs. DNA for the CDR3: TGTGCCAGTAGTACAAATCCGGGACAGGGTGGAGAAAAACTGTTTTTT. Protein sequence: CASSTNPGQGGEKLFF.